This T cell receptor beta chain is drawn from a study of blood T cells in healthy people across ages (dated by TCRdb to the mid-2010s). In terms of the full investigation: Template switching captured roughly one uniquely barcoded TCR beta cDNA molecule per two T cells in model experiments. Using deep sequencing normalized with unique cDNA molecular identifiers, the study measured how TCR beta repertoire diversity changes with age. The study analyzed two additional independent replicas of 1 million unique cDNA reads from the same blood draw for two donors, one aged 18 to 30 and one aged 80 or older. To avoid experimental bias, donors of different ages were randomly spread across the sequencing lanes. The donors were split into four age groups: young (average 16 years), middle-aged (more than 35), aged (more than 60) and long-lived (approximately 89).

The method behind the library was 5' RACE. TCRdb records Illumina HiSeq 2500 as the sequencer. A second roughly 6 to 11 cycle PCR used a sample-barcoded 5' primer and a J-beta primer mix. A template-switch 5' adaptor carrying 12 random nucleotides introduced a unique molecular identifier onto each TCR beta cDNA molecule. Each sample yielded at least 2.5 million CDR3-containing paired-end reads. First-strand cDNA was synthesized from all RNA with the Mint cDNA synthesis kit, primed by a TRBC-specific oligonucleotide. Following uracil-DNA glycosylase treatment, all cDNA underwent a first 18-cycle PCR with the universal primers M1SS and BC2_uni_R. Per the original workflow: Normalization of each sample was performed by random selection of 1 million high-quality reads, each carrying a distinct molecular identifier. Reads with shared molecular identifiers were discarded instead of being binned into consensus sequences. MiTCR, with a Q25 quality threshold and the strictest error-elimination algorithm, was used for CDR3 identification, clonotype clustering and error correction. A nonparametric unseen species model using Euler transformation provided a lower-bound estimate of total TCR beta diversity. Through fastp at Q25 and MiXCR, TCRdb rebuilt clones from the public reads, retaining in-frame beta chains. Each CDR3 protein appears once, grouped with its most common genes and DNA. These V and J calls originate from TCRdb's pipeline instead of the authors' own analysis. The sample includes 1.5 million to 2 million distinct CDR3 sequences, with about 28% observed a single time. Less than 9.5% of the sample belongs to the ten largest clones.

As regards this clonotype: This receptor's antigen is unknown. Base-call qualities are not available, and no considerably larger clone is one nucleotide away.

CDR1 and CDR2 are read off the germline V gene as KGHSH and LQKENI. Trimming leaves V shorter by 3 bases and J shorter by 8 bases, with the junction holding 7 bases beyond the gene matches. The CDR3 holds 14 amino acids from the cysteine to the phenylalanine. Just the 42-base CDR3 DNA is kept, in frame starting at base 1. What the authors observed across the whole study: Bulk unsorted PBMC profiling prevented conclusive comparison of naive and antigen-experienced compartments. Because the CMV infection status of the donors was unknown, age-related changes in expanded clonotypes may potentially have been confounded. Estimates of total diversity from one million sequenced T cells were regarded as lower bounds and underestimates. Observed TCR beta diversity correlated strongly with the percentage of naive T cells measured by flow cytometry. Compared with the aged group, the long-lived group had more naive CD4+ T cells, fewer expanded clones and increased TCR diversity, a pattern suggesting age selection. Observed TCR beta diversity per million T cells fell roughly linearly with age, and a significant reduction was already apparent by age roughly 40.

Systemically healthy Caucasian individuals from Russia, some 40 in total and aged about 6 to 100 years, were included as donors. Each donor gave 8 to 10 milliliters of peripheral blood, drawn into EDTA-treated Vacutainer tubes. Ficoll-Paque density-gradient centrifugation was used to isolate PBMCs, with at least 6 million per sample. Trizol reagent was used to extract total RNA from the PBMCs, yielding at least 5.5 micrograms per sample. For every donor, flow cytometry on a PBMC aliquot measured the percentage of naive CD45RAhigh/CD27high T cells. The chain was built from TRBV18 and TRBJ2-1, with 7 middle bases fitting TRBD1. The sample taken for sequencing was blood. The receptor was isolated from a woman aged 25 to 45 in good health. The CDR3 protein sequence reads: CASSPTGTVHEQFF. The base sequence is TGTGCCAGCTCACCCACCGGGACAGTTCATGAGCAGTTCTTC.